A selection of T cell receptor beta chains follows, all from one sample in a study of blood T cells in healthy people across ages. MiXCR, run by TCRdb on the 5' RACE reads, gives a single entry per CDR3 protein. The sample includes nearly 800,000 distinct CDR3 sequences, 56% of them seen just once. Sequenced sample: blood. The receptors derive from a middle-aged man in good health. The CDR3 runs from the conserved cysteine through the conserved F or W. D genes are given only for firm matches. Some rows have no size entry. The others give once, few or many, or a class for an expanded clone.

J gene: TRBJ1-6
V gene: TRBV12-3/TRBV12-4
clone size: .
D gene: TRBD1
CDR3 DNA: TGTGCCAGCAGATTGACAGGGACAACGGGCAATTCACCCCTCCACTTT
CDR3 protein: CASRLTGTTGNSPLHF

J gene: TRBJ2-7
V gene: TRBV6-2/TRBV6-3
clone size: .
D gene: .
CDR3 DNA: TGTGCTTCCTGGGGCGGCGAGCAGTACTTC
CDR3 protein: CASWGGEQYF

J gene: TRBJ2-5
V gene: TRBV11-2
clone size: .
D gene: TRBD2
CDR3 DNA: TGTGCCAGCAGCGACGGACTAGCGGTTTTTCAAGAGACCCAGTACTTC
CDR3 protein: CASSDGLAVFQETQYF

J gene: TRBJ2-1
V gene: TRBV29-1
clone size: .
D gene: .
CDR3 DNA: TGCAGCGTTTCTGGTCACACTGAGCAGTTCTTC
CDR3 protein: CSVSGHTEQFF

J gene: TRBJ1-1
V gene: TRBV28
clone size: .
D gene: .
CDR3 DNA: TGTGCCAGCGGACCGGGGGGCACTGAAGCTTTCTTT
CDR3 protein: CASGPGGTEAFF

J gene: TRBJ1-1
V gene: TRBV4-2
clone size: .
D gene: .
CDR3 DNA: TGTGCCAGCAGCCAAGAAGGGGGGGGGGCTGGGGGCACTGAAGCTTTCTTT
CDR3 protein: CASSQEGGGAGGTEAFF

J gene: TRBJ1-2
V gene: TRBV27
clone size: .
D gene: .
CDR3 DNA: TGTGCCAGCACGTCGGCCGGGACCAACTGTGGCTACACCTTC
CDR3 protein: CASTSAGTNCGYTF

J gene: TRBJ2-7
V gene: TRBV27
clone size: .
D gene: TRBD2
CDR3 DNA: TGTGCCAGCAGCCCCGGGGGGATCGAGCAGTACTTC
CDR3 protein: CASSPGGIEQYF

J gene: TRBJ1-2
V gene: TRBV27
clone size: .
D gene: .
CDR3 DNA: TGTGCCAGCAGTTTATCGGGCAGGTTCGTCCATGGCTACACCTTC
CDR3 protein: CASSLSGRFVHGYTF

J gene: TRBJ2-7
V gene: TRBV12-3/TRBV12-4
clone size: .
D gene: .
CDR3 DNA: TGTGCCAGCAGTCCCCACGGTCAAGAGACCCGGTACTTC
CDR3 protein: CASSPHGQETRYF

J gene: TRBJ1-1
V gene: TRBV29-1
clone size: .
D gene: .
CDR3 DNA: TGCAGCGTTGAAGATCCCACCGGGCTATCTACGACGAACACTGAAGCTTTCTTT
CDR3 protein: CSVEDPTGLSTTNTEAFF

J gene: TRBJ2-1
V gene: TRBV24-1
clone size: few
D gene: .
CDR3 DNA: TGTGCCACCAGTGATTTGGATGAGCAGTTCTTC
CDR3 protein: CATSDLDEQFF

J gene: TRBJ2-7
V gene: TRBV6-1
clone size: .
D gene: .
CDR3 DNA: TGTGCCAGCAGGTCCTTGAATTCCGAAGACGAGCAGTACTTC
CDR3 protein: CASRSLNSEDEQYF

J gene: TRBJ2-3
V gene: TRBV4-3
clone size: .
D gene: .
CDR3 DNA: TGCGCCAGCGGGGACACCCTAGCGGATACGCAGTATTTT
CDR3 protein: CASGDTLADTQYF

J gene: TRBJ1-6
V gene: TRBV6-5
clone size: few
D gene: TRBD1
CDR3 DNA: TGTGCCAGCAAGGACAGGGGATGGTTGGGTTCACCCCTCCACTTT
CDR3 protein: CASKDRGWLGSPLHF

J gene: TRBJ2-7
V gene: TRBV27
clone size: few
D gene: .
CDR3 DNA: TGTGCCAGCAGTTTATGGGGTCTCGACGAGCAGTACTTC
CDR3 protein: CASSLWGLDEQYF

J gene: TRBJ2-7
V gene: TRBV10-3
clone size: once
D gene: TRBD2
CDR3 DNA: TGTGCCATCAGGGTCACGGCTAGCGGGAGCTCCAGCTCCTACAATGAGCAGTACTTC
CDR3 protein: CAIRVTASGSSSSYNEQYF

J gene: TRBJ2-5
V gene: TRBV6-4
clone size: .
D gene: .
CDR3 DNA: TGTGCCAGCAGTGTTATGGACAATAAAGAGACCCAGTACTTC
CDR3 protein: CASSVMDNKETQYF

J gene: TRBJ1-6
V gene: TRBV5-1
clone size: few
D gene: .
CDR3 DNA: TGCGCCAGCAGCAACTCAGGGTTAGGGAATTCACCCCTCCACTTT
CDR3 protein: CASSNSGLGNSPLHF

J gene: TRBJ2-7
V gene: TRBV6-4
clone size: .
D gene: .
CDR3 DNA: TGTGCCAGCAGTGACTCGGAGCGGGCCGAGCAGTACTTC
CDR3 protein: CASSDSERAEQYF

J gene: TRBJ1-2
V gene: TRBV5-5
clone size: once
D gene: .
CDR3 DNA: TGTGCCAGCAGCTTGGTGGCCTATGGCTACACCTTC
CDR3 protein: CASSLVAYGYTF

J gene: TRBJ1-1
V gene: TRBV3-1
clone size: few
D gene: .
CDR3 DNA: TGTGCCAGCAGCCAAGGAGGTGCTTACGAGCGGGCTTTCTTT
CDR3 protein: CASSQGGAYERAFF

J gene: TRBJ2-5
V gene: TRBV24-1
clone size: few
D gene: TRBD1
CDR3 DNA: TGTGCCACCAGTGAATCCAACAGGGGGTGGAAAGAGACCCAGTACTTC
CDR3 protein: CATSESNRGWKETQYF

J gene: TRBJ2-3
V gene: TRBV6-6
clone size: many
D gene: TRBD1
CDR3 DNA: TGTGCCAGCAGTTACTCAGGGGGCGGCACAGATACGCAGTATTTT
CDR3 protein: CASSYSGGGTDTQYF

J gene: TRBJ2-3
V gene: TRBV4-1
clone size: .
D gene: TRBD2
CDR3 DNA: TGCGCCAGCAGCCAAGTCCCTCCACTAGCGGGAAATTCCCTTAGCACAGATACGCAGTATTTT
CDR3 protein: CASSQVPPLAGNSLSTDTQYF

J gene: TRBJ1-6
V gene: TRBV15
clone size: few
D gene: .
CDR3 DNA: TGTGCCACCAGCAGAGAAAACCGAAATTCACCCCTCCACTTT
CDR3 protein: CATSRENRNSPLHF

J gene: TRBJ2-3
V gene: TRBV30
clone size: .
D gene: .
CDR3 DNA: TGTGCCTGGAGTGCTCCCCGGCCCCCAGATACGCAGTATTTT
CDR3 protein: CAWSAPRPPDTQYF

J gene: TRBJ2-1
V gene: TRBV11-2
clone size: .
D gene: TRBD2
CDR3 DNA: TGTGCCAGCCATGGGCTAGCGGGAGGCCGCCACAATGAGCAGTTCTTC
CDR3 protein: CASHGLAGGRHNEQFF